These 26 T cell receptor beta chains were all obtained from the same sample, sequenced in a study of blood T cells in healthy people across ages. For the second PCR, which ran for roughly 6 to 11 cycles, a sample-barcoded 5' primer and a J-beta primer mix were used. TCRdb re-called the 5' RACE reads with MiXCR, one entry per CDR3 protein. The repertoire holds 730,000 or so distinct CDR3 sequences, with approximately 40% as singletons. The sample was blood. Receptors were obtained from an older man in good health.

This clonotype was observed a single time. This CDR3 fails to terminate in the conserved phenylalanine or tryptophan, so it likely reflects a read error. The chain uses TRBV4-3 and TRBJ2-3; tentative D call: TRBD1 (6 bases). Germline loops: CDR1 LGHNA, CDR2 YSLEER. This CDR3 has 16 amino acids. The CDR3 nucleotides are TGCGCCAGCAGCCAAGGATCACAGGGAAGCACAGATGCGCAGTATTAT. Translation gives CASSQGSQGSTDAQYY.

This clonotype was seen at least ten times. In DNA form, the CDR3 reads TGTGCCAGCAGCTTCAGCAGGGGGCTCCAAGAGACCCAGTACTTC. Its translation is CASSFSRGLQETQYF. The J gene is TRBJ2-5, the V gene TRBV7-2; 8 bases are shared with TRBD1. Germline V gives CDR1 SGHTA, CDR2 FQGNSA. Germline trimming cut 3 bases from V and 1 base from J; bases unmatched to any gene: 4. The CDR3 consists of 15 residues.

This clonotype was recorded at least ten times. V usage is TRBV20-1 and J usage is TRBJ2-7; D uncertain. Germline CDR1 is DFQATT and CDR2 is SNEGSKA (reference sequence). With 4 bases removed from V and 2 bases from J, the gap between germline ends came to 15 bases. This CDR3 is built from 14 residues. The CDR3 DNA follows: TGCAGTGCTAACCCTACCGGACCAGCCTACGAGCAGTACTTC. Its translation is CSANPTGPAYEQYF.

The table lists this clonotype with a few counts. This sequence joins TRBV3-1 and TRBJ2-7; no definite D call. The V and J ends lost 2 bases and 2 bases respectively, with 4 bases between them. Germline lookup yields CDR1 LGHDT and CDR2 YNNKEL (reference sequence). This CDR3 has 12 amino acids. The CDR3 DNA is TGTGCCAGCAGCCAATTTCCCTACGAGCAGTACTTC. Translated: CASSQFPYEQYF.

This clonotype was seen many times. V is TRBV12-3 or TRBV12-4 and J is TRBJ1-4; D uncertain. The CDR3 loop spans 14 amino acids. Trimming stripped 5 bases from V and 1 base from J, with 8 bases between. The CDR3 region is CASSLRRTNEKLFF. DNA for the CDR3: TGTGCCAGCAGTCTACGGAGAACTAATGAAAAACTGTTTTTT.

The chain has TRBV7-2 and TRBJ2-5; 7 bases are a match to TRBD2. The DNA end favors TRBJ2-7, so the J call may be wrong. CDR3 length: 14 residues. Germline lookup yields CDR1 SGHTA and CDR2 FQGNSA. The CDR3 nucleotides are TGTGCCAGCAGCTTTGAGCGGGGCCCCTGCGAGCAGTACTTC. The encoded protein is CASSFERGPCEQYF.

A few counts support this clonotype. V gene TRBV20-1 combines with J gene TRBJ2-7, with D unclear. Germline-derived CDR1 and CDR2 are DFQATT and SNEGSKA (reference sequence). V shed 5 bases and J shed 4 bases, with 9 bases lying between them. This CDR3 is built from 11 residues. The CDR3 region has the DNA TGCAGTGCTGGGTCTCAGTACGAGCAGTACTTC. This translates into CSAGSQYEQYF.

The sample holds many counts of this clonotype. The chain links TRBV7-9 to TRBJ2-7; D might be TRBD1 or TRBD2, each matching 5 bases. The ends were cut back, 4 bases at V and 1 base at J, with 11 bases in the middle. The CDR3 covers 14 residues. CDR1 and CDR2 (germline): SEHNR, FQNEAQ (reference sequence). CDR3 region: CASSYRDGSYEQYF. CDR3 bases: TGTGCCAGCAGCTACCGGGACGGGTCCTACGAGCAGTACTTC. Using reference TRBV7-9 and TRBJ2-7 for the parts outside the CDR3, the full variable domain is DTGVSQNPRHKITKRGQNVTFRCDPISEHNRLYWYRQTLGQGPEFLTYFQNEAQLEKSRLLSDRFSAERPKGSFSTLEIQRTEQGDSAMYLCASSYRDGSYEQYFGPGTRLTVT.

CDR3 region: CASSPLRGSDTQYF. The CDR3, as DNA: TGTGCCAGCTCACCACTCAGGGGGTCCGATACGCAGTATTTT. This chain uses TRBV18 with TRBJ2-3; 7 bases are shared with TRBD1. Germline V gene data show CDR1 as KGHSH and CDR2 as LQKENI. Trimming took 1 base from V and 6 from J; bases not matched to a gene: 4. The CDR3 has 14 amino acids.

The chain is built from TRBV9 and TRBJ2-4; D uncertain. V was cut by 0 bases and J by 5 bases, with 9 bases left in between. Looked up from germline, CDR1 is SGDLS and CDR2 is YYNGEE. The CDR3 contains 14 residues. The CDR3 reads CASSVGNSQNIQYF. DNA of the CDR3: TGTGCCAGCAGCGTAGGTAACAGTCAAAACATTCAGTACTTC.

A remark on this clonotype: Relative to the germline gene, one junction end is altered; a read error may explain this. The rearrangement links TRBV4-3 to TRBJ2-5; possible D gene TRBD1, 6 bases. Germline V gene data show CDR1 as LGHNA and CDR2 as YSLEER. The CDR3 contains 15 residues. The CDR3 DNA reads as TGCGCCAGCAGCCAAGATTCAGGGGAAGAAGAGACCCGGTACTTC. Encoded protein: CASSQDSGEEETRYF.

A few counts support this clonotype. The V call is TRBV6-4, the J call TRBJ2-3; possibly TRBD1 for D (6 bases). Germline-derived CDR1 and CDR2 are MRHNA and SNTAGT. The CDR3 totals 18 residues. Trimming left V 10 bases short and J 1 base short, with 27 bases between. CDR3 sequence (DNA): TGTGCCACCCATGGGGGCAGGGCGTCTAGCTGCCGCACAGATACGCAGTATTTT. Translating it yields CATHGGRASSCRTDTQYF.

On this clonotype: This could be a read error, since a much larger clone is one nucleotide away. The chain links TRBV20-1 to TRBJ2-1; 7 positions match TRBD2. The germline V gene has CDR1 DFQATT and CDR2 SNEGSKA (reference sequence). The CDR3 spans 16 residues. The V and J ends lost 2 bases and 2 bases, in that order; junction bases with no gene match: 9. The DNA of the CDR3 is TGCAGTGCTAGAACTGGGACTATCGCCGCCTACAATGAGCAGTTCTTC. Encoded protein: CSARTGTIAAYNEQFF.

This clonotype was counted ten times or more. The chain carries TRBV7-9 and TRBJ1-1; tentative D call: TRBD1 (5 bases). V shed 6 bases and J shed 5 bases, with 10 bases lying between them. The CDR3 covers 12 residues. Germline CDR1 and CDR2: SEHNR and FQNEAQ (reference sequence). The CDR3 DNA follows: TGTGCCAGCAGTTCTGGGGGTACTGAAGCTTTCTTT. It specifies CASSSGGTEAFF.

The J gene is TRBJ1-1, the V gene TRBV25-1; weak D call: TRBD1 (5 bases). Trimming took 6 bases from V and 1 from J, leaving 12 bases between them. CDR1 and CDR2 from the germline V gene are MGHDK and SYGVNS. CDR3 length: 14 amino acids. CDR3 region: CASRKDTRNTEAFF. The DNA for the CDR3 is TGTGCCAGCAGAAAGGACACCCGGAACACTGAAGCTTTCTTT. Looking up the rest from reference TRBV25-1 and TRBJ1-1 gives the full variable domain: EADIYQTPRYLVIGTGKKITLECSQTMGHDKMYWYQQDPGMELHLIHYSYGVNSTEKGDLSSESTVSRIRTEHFPLTLESARPSHTSQYLCASRKDTRNTEAFFGQGTRLTVV.

The rearrangement joins TRBV11-1 to TRBJ2-5, with 14 positions matching TRBD2. The CDR3 is 18 residues long. CDR1 SGHAT and CDR2 FQDESV come from the germline V gene (reference sequence). V trimming: 7 bases; J trimming: 5 bases; junction bases outside the gene matches: 15. CDR3 in DNA: TGTGCCAGCATCGCCGGACTAGCGGGAGGCAGTAGTGGGGAGACCCAGTACTTC. Translating it yields CASIAGLAGGSSGETQYF.

This clonotype was seen a handful of times. This chain joins TRBV28 and TRBJ2-1, with 7 bases matching TRBD2. CDR1 MDHEN and CDR2 SYDVKM come from the germline V gene. J gave up 15 bases and V 1 base, and 6 bases lay outside the gene matches. This CDR3 contains 12 residues. The CDR3 DNA is TGTGCCAGCAGTTTATTTAGGACTAGGATGTTCTTC. Translating gives CASSLFRTRMFF.

In DNA form, the CDR3 reads TGTGCCAGCAACCGAGAGGGACCTAATGAAAAACTGTTTTTT. It yields the protein CASNREGPNEKLFF. The chain links TRBV12-3 or TRBV12-4 to TRBJ1-4, with a tentative D call TRBD1 (5 bases). The CDR3 spans 14 residues. The ends were cut back, 7 bases at V and 3 bases at J, with 12 bases in the middle.

V gene TRBV27 combines with J gene TRBJ2-7, with D possibly being TRBD2 (6 bases). The CDR3 has 14 amino acids. Germline loops: CDR1 MNHEY, CDR2 SMNVEV (reference sequence). V lost 5 bases to trimming and J lost 7 bases, with 18 bases between them. CDR3 protein: CASSPAGSAGEQYF. DNA for the CDR3: TGTGCCAGCAGTCCGGCCGGGAGTGCGGGTGAGCAGTACTTC.

The J gene is TRBJ2-4, the V gene TRBV28, with D unclear. TRBJ2-7 matches the DNA end more closely, so the J call is doubtful. The germline CDR1 and CDR2 sequences are MDHEN and SYDVKM. This CDR3 is 15 amino acids long. In DNA form, the CDR3 reads TGTGCCAGCAGTTTGGTTTCATCCCTCTACAACGAGCAGTACTTC. Protein: CASSLVSSLYNEQYF.

This clonotype appeared many times. This rearrangement joins TRBV7-2 to TRBJ2-7; no firm D call. This CDR3 is built from 11 residues. V dropped 3 bases and J dropped 3 bases, with 3 bases sitting between them. In germline, CDR1 is SGHTA, CDR2 FQGNSA. CDR3 in amino acids: CASSLLYEQYF. The CDR3 DNA sequence: TGTGCCAGCAGCTTGCTCTACGAGCAGTACTTC.

This clonotype was observed many times. This rearrangement joins TRBV7-2 to TRBJ2-1; 9 nucleotides line up with TRBD1. This CDR3 comprises 15 residues. The junction had 5 bases not matched to a gene; V was cut back by 4 bases and J by 4 bases. Germline CDR1 reads SGHTA; CDR2 reads FQGNSA. Here the CDR3 reads CASSSTGTGYNEQFF. The CDR3 nucleotides read TGTGCCAGCAGCTCTACCGGGACAGGGTACAATGAGCAGTTCTTC.

This clonotype turned up a few times. The V gene is TRBV4-3, the J gene TRBJ1-4; a possible D gene is TRBD1 (5 bases). This CDR3 is 16 amino acids long. Germline-derived CDR1 and CDR2 are LGHNA and YSLEER. V shed 0 bases and J shed 4 bases, with 12 bases lying between them. This chain's CDR3 is CASSQEAGLGNEKLFF. CDR3 in DNA: TGCGCCAGCAGCCAAGAAGCGGGGCTGGGTAATGAAAAACTGTTTTTT.

This clonotype has only a few counts. The rearrangement uses TRBV10-3 and TRBJ2-1; 11 positions match TRBD2. Unmatched junction bases numbered 7, after V lost 2 bases and J lost 7 bases. The CDR3 is 16 amino acids. Germline V gene lookup returns CDR1 ENHRY and CDR2 SYGVKD. The CDR3 DNA is TGTGCCATCAGTGAGACTAGCGGGAGTACGTGGAATGAGCAGTTCTTC. Protein product: CAISETSGSTWNEQFF.

J is TRBJ2-3 and V is TRBV6-2 or TRBV6-3, with D tentatively TRBD2 (6 bases). The V end lost 6 bases, the J end lost 2 bases, and 12 bases lay between the germline ends. CDR1 and CDR2 from the germline V gene are MNHEY and SVGEGT. CDR3 length equals 14 residues. The CDR3 region is CASSFGRPTDTQYF. CDR3 in DNA: TGTGCCAGCAGCTTCGGGAGACCCACAGATACGCAGTATTTT.

J is TRBJ1-6 and V is TRBV7-8; maybe TRBD1 (5 bases). CDR3 size: 16 residues. Germline CDR1 reads SGHVS; CDR2 reads FQNEAQ. Trimming removed 1 base from V and 7 bases from J, with 14 bases in between. CDR3 DNA: TGTGCCAGCAGCTTAGAGGCCCGACAGTCGAATTCACCCCTCCACTTT. Protein sequence: CASSLEARQSNSPLHF.